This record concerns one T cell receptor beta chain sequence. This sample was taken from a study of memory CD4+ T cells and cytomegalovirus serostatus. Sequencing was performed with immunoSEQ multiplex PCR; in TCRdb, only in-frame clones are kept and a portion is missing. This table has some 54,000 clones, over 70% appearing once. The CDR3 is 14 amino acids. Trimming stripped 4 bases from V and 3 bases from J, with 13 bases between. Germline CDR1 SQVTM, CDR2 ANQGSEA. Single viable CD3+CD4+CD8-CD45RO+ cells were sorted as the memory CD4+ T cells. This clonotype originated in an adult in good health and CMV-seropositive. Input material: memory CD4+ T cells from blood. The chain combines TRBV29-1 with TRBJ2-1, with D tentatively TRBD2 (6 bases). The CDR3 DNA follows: TGCAGCGTTGTGACGGGACTTGACTACAATGAGCAGTTCTTC. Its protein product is CSVVTGLDYNEQFF.